This is a list of T cell receptor beta chains from one sample in a study of neoadjuvant nivolumab and ipilimumab in lung cancer. The repertoire was sequenced with immunoSEQ multiplex PCR; TCRdb's copy has only in-frame clones and lacks some. The table includes around 4,700 clones, about 74% detected once. Sequenced here: normal lung tissue adjacent to the tumor, sampled after neoadjuvant nivolumab, alone or with ipilimumab, at or shortly before surgery. These receptors were collected from an adult with non-small cell lung cancer. Some clones in this sample may be carry-over from other donors' samples. The conserved cysteine and the conserved F or W are not part of the CDR3 here. A D gene is named only where the DNA matches it firmly. Size is stated for part of the rows, as once, few or many counts, or as a class when the clone is expanded.

length,V,size,D,CDR3
12,TRBV11-2,-,-,ASSLVFANTEAF
12,TRBV6-5,-,TRBD1,ASMTGGSGNTIY
13,TRBV7-6,-,TRBD1,ASSLDRGSYNEQF
12,TRBV7-9,once,TRBD2,DRMGREGTGELF
14,TRBV6-1,-,-,ASSDLPDRFNQPQH
15,TRBV30,-,TRBD1,AWSTGTGTLRNYGYT
14,TRBV21-1,-,-,ASSLPTQELNQPQH
12,TRBV5-1,once,-,ASSIRDSTDTQY
14,TRBV10-3,-,TRBD1,AIRLTGEDSYNEQF
16,TRBV10-3,-,TRBD2,AISAGGAGTRSYNEQF
12,TRBV29-1,-,-,SVASGGRGTEAF
13,TRBV29-1,few,-,SVEGGKGANYGYT
11,TRBV30,once,TRBD1,AWTLQGGNTIY
11,TRBV19,-,-,ASSHPNRVQAF
12,TRBV25-1,-,TRBD2,ASGPGLGYNEQF
13,TRBV2,few,TRBD1,ASSRQGVSNEKLF
11,TRBV19,few,-,ASSEDLAYEQY
11,TRBV19,few,-,ASRIQGGTEAF
14,TRBV18,-,-,ASSPLSGEFYNEQF
13,TRBV7-6,-,TRBD2,ASSVDSGTRYEQY
10,TRBV10-3,-,-,AISGLGAEQY
13,TRBV10-1,once,TRBD2,ASSESGRTYNEQF
11,TRBV7-8,-,-,ASSSLGRNEQF
12,TRBV6-5,-,TRBD2,ASRILAGQETQY
11,TRBV29-1,-,TRBD1,SVRETGTTEAF
12,TRBV9,-,TRBD2,ASSRRLAGNEQF
13,TRBV7-2,-,TRBD2,ASSFDSGSTDTQY
13,TRBV5-8,-,-,ASSAARSSYNEQF
12,TRBV6-1,-,TRBD1,ASSTTGAGTEAF
13,TRBV5-1,-,-,ASSFRQGDNEKLF
11,TRBV29-1,-,-,SVGAGGNQPQH
13,TRBV19,-,-,ASSIDRRKNTEAF
16,TRBV19,-,TRBD2,ASSIRLSEGGPRDTQY